These 12 T cell receptor beta chains share one sample of origin, sequenced in a study of blood T cells in healthy people across ages (dated by TCRdb to about 2015). The receptor library was made with 5' RACE. These reads were obtained on an Illumina HiSeq 2500. The second PCR ran for roughly 7 to 12 cycles and used a J-beta primer mix along with a sample-barcoded 5' primer. The public reads were reanalyzed by TCRdb: fastp trimming at Q25, MiXCR alignment, in-frame beta chains only. One record per CDR3 amino acid sequence lists the most common genes and DNA. The sample table shows 700,000 to 900,000 distinct CDR3 sequences, and 50% to 65% are seen once. Under 50% of the sample goes to the ten largest clones. Source material: blood. These receptors came from a man at least 80 years old in good health.

The gene calls are TRBV24-1 and TRBJ1-5; no firm D call. Germline V gives CDR1 KGHDR, CDR2 SFDVKD. This CDR3 is built from 9 residues. Trimming removed 9 bases from V and 11 bases from J, with 7 bases in between. CDR3 coding DNA: TGTGCCACCCGGCCGGCCCAGCATTTT. Amino acids: CATRPAQHF.

This clonotype has only a few counts. The genes are TRBV20-1 and TRBJ2-7; perhaps D is TRBD1 or TRBD2 (6 bases each). This CDR3 has 11 residues. CDR1 and CDR2 from the germline V gene are DFQATT and SNEGSKA (reference sequence). With 5 bases removed from V and 5 bases from J, the gap between germline ends came to 10 bases. The DNA of the CDR3 is TGCAGTGCTCAAAGGGGGGACGAGCAGTACTTC. It yields the protein CSAQRGDEQYF.

The V gene is TRBV7-2, the J gene TRBJ2-7; TRBD1 might be the D (5 bases). Germline-derived CDR1 and CDR2 are SGHTA and FQGNSA. This CDR3 spans 14 amino acids. Trimming removed 1 base from V and 3 bases from J, with 10 bases in between. The CDR3 region is CASSLGRADYEQYF. The CDR3 nucleotides read TGTGCCAGCAGCTTAGGCAGGGCGGACTACGAGCAGTACTTC.

This chain joins TRBV29-1 and TRBJ1-2; 7 nucleotides match TRBD1. V dropped 7 bases and J dropped 4; count of bases not matched to a gene: 9. Germline lookup yields CDR1 SQVTM and CDR2 ANQGSEA. CDR3 length equals 13 residues. CDR3 nucleotide sequence: TGCAGCGCCGGGGGACAGTGGGGCTATGGCTACACCTTC. Translated, it gives CSAGGQWGYGYTF.

The chain uses TRBV29-1 and TRBJ1-4, with no clear D. Germline V lookup: CDR1 SQVTM, CDR2 ANQGSEA. The CDR3 has 15 amino acids. V was clipped by 4 bases and J by 0 bases, with 12 bases between them. The CDR3 DNA is TGCAGCGTTGGATTCAGATTTGCAACTAATGAAAAACTGTTTTTT. Its translation: CSVGFRFATNEKLFF.

The rearrangement links TRBV5-6 to TRBJ2-1, with 7 bases that match TRBD2. Germline loops: CDR1 SGHDT, CDR2 YYEEEE. The V gene end was trimmed by 1 base and the J gene end by 6 bases; junction bases not matched to a gene: 7. The CDR3 sequence is 15 residues long. DNA of the CDR3: TGTGCCAGCAGCTTGCGGGAGGTTTTAATCAATGAGCAGTTCTTC. As protein: CASSLREVLINEQFF.

This clonotype was counted only a few times. V and J are TRBV7-3 and TRBJ2-1, with 7 nucleotides matching TRBD2. The CDR3 covers 15 residues. J was trimmed by 15 bases and V by 5 bases; bases with no gene match: 19. Germline CDR1 SGHTA, CDR2 FQGTGA. CDR3 region: CASSVSGPTAFPMFF. In DNA, the CDR3 is TGTGCCAGCAGCGTTAGCGGGCCGACGGCCTTTCCGATGTTCTTC. Supplemented by reference TRBV7-3 and TRBJ2-1, the full variable domain reads GAGVSQTPSNKVTEKGKYVELRCDPISGHTALYWYRQSLGQGPEFLIYFQGTGAADDSGLPNDRFFAVRPEGSVSTLKIQRTERGDSAVYLCASSVSGPTAFPMFFGPGTRLTVL.

This clonotype appeared a few times. This chain uses TRBV5-1 with TRBJ1-2; a possible D gene is TRBD1 (5 bases). Between the trimmed V and J ends, which lost 3 bases and 8 bases, there was a span of 20 bases. CDR3 length: 15 residues. Germline assignment: CDR1 SGHRS and CDR2 YFSETQ. CDR3 DNA sequence: TGCGCCAGCAGCTCCGCGGGGGAGAAGCCCAGCGGCTACACCTTC. Its translation: CASSSAGEKPSGYTF. Looking up the rest from reference TRBV5-1 and TRBJ1-2 gives the full variable domain: KAGVTQTPRYLIKTRGQQVTLSCSPISGHRSVSWYQQTPGQGLQFLFEYFSETQRNKGNFPGRFSGRQFSNSRSEMNVSTLELGDSALYLCASSSAGEKPSGYTFGSGTRLTVV.

This clonotype was detected only a few times. The chain combines TRBV20-1 with TRBJ1-2; D is ambiguous. Germline CDR1 DFQATT, CDR2 SNEGSKA (reference sequence). The CDR3 is 12 amino acids. Trimming took off 3 bases at V and 4 bases at J, with 9 bases between the two ends. The CDR3 nucleotides are TGCAGTGCTAGGGGGATTTCCTATGGCTACACCTTC. Amino acids: CSARGISYGYTF.

In its sample, this clonotype was seen a few times. The gene calls are TRBV20-1 and TRBJ1-1, with a tentative D call TRBD1 (5 bases). V dropped 6 bases and J dropped 5 bases, with 16 bases sitting between them. The germline gives CDR1 DFQATT, CDR2 SNEGSKA (reference sequence). The CDR3 loop spans 13 amino acids. CDR3 in amino acids: CSAPGTLGTEAFF. In DNA, the CDR3 is TGCAGTGCCCCTGGGACCCTTGGAACTGAAGCTTTCTTT.

J is TRBJ2-3 and V is TRBV20-1; the match to TRBD2 covers 11 bases. The germline CDR1 and CDR2 sequences are DFQATT and SNEGSKA (reference sequence). V gave up 0 bases and J gave up 6 bases; unmatched junction bases: 5. This CDR3 region has 15 residues. The CDR3 DNA reads as TGCAGTGCTAGAGATAAACTAGCGGGAGTTGATACGCAGTATTTT. This codes for CSARDKLAGVDTQYF.

This clonotype was recorded once. This chain links TRBV9 with TRBJ2-4; 7 nucleotides line up with TRBD1. The CDR3 totals 15 residues. Germline V gene data show CDR1 as SGDLS and CDR2 as YYNGEE. Germline trimming cut 2 bases from V and 5 bases from J; bases unmatched to any gene: 7. The CDR3 loop is CASSVAGGSENIQYF. CDR3 coding DNA: TGTGCCAGCAGCGTGGCAGGGGGTTCGGAAAACATTCAGTACTTC.